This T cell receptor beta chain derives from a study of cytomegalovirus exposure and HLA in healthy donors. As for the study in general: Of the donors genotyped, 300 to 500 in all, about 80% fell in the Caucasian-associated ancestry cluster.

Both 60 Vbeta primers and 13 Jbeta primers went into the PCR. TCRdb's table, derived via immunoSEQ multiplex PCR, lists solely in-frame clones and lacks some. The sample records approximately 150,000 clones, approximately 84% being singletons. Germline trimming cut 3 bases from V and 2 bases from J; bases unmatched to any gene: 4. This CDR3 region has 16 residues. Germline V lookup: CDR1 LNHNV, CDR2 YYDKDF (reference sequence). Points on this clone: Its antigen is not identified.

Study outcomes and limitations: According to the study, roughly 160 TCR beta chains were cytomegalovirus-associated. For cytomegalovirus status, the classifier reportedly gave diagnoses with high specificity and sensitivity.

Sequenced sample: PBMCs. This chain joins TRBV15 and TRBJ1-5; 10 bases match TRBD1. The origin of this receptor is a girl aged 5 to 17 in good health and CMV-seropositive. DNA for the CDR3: TGTGCCACCAGCAGTGATGGGACAGGGGGCAATCAGCCCCAGCATTTT. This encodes CATSSDGTGGNQPQHF.